The entry below gives a single T cell receptor beta chain sequence along with its context. V lost 6 bases to trimming and J lost 4 bases, with 9 bases between them. CDR1 is DFQATT, CDR2 SNEGSKA, per germline (reference sequence). The CDR3 has 11 residues. This entry belongs to a study of shared T cell receptors in the human thymus. Measured with immunoSEQ multiplex PCR; TCRdb has only the in-frame clones, and not every one. The sample shows 700,000 to 750,000 clones, roughly 88% of them seen only once. The data were also submitted as part of a second study, on human thymus T cells. As that study records: Gene usage (both V and J) appeared biased in thymic and blood repertoires. Related work found strong thymic repertoire overlap between unrelated individuals.

This sequence was found in a girl in the first two years of life with a congenital heart defect. Source material: thymocytes. This rearrangement joins TRBV20-1 to TRBJ1-2; TRBD1 might be the D (5 bases). In nucleotides, the CDR3 is TGCAGTGCGGGGGGAGTCTATGGCTACACCTTC. Encoded protein: CSAGGVYGYTF.